This TCR beta chain was observed in a study of memory CD4+ T cells and cytomegalovirus serostatus. Turning to the study itself: Donors were healthy Belgian adults, fewer than ten CMV seropositive and around 24 seronegative. Broader study findings: Median bootstrapped AUC for CMV status was roughly 0.95 originally, about 0.9 US-trained. Each of approximately 69 CMV-associated TCRbeta sequences occurred in one to five individuals.

The V end lost 8 bases, the J end lost 0 bases, and 16 bases lay between the germline ends. In germline, CDR1 is KGHSY, CDR2 FQNENV. The CDR3 sequence is 15 residues long. Original methodology: Out-of-frame sequences were removed, leaving some 2 million distinct TCRbeta sequences. Produced via immunoSEQ multiplex PCR; TCRdb's table is partial and in-frame only. From that table come the V and J calls and clone size; the DNA was used to work out D and trimming. The table records tens of thousands of clones, approximately 81% of them present only once. This clone is a singleton in its sample. Antigen unknown. Single viable CD3+CD4+CD8-CD45RO+ cells were sorted as the memory CD4+ T cells.

This TCR derives from an adult in good health and CMV-seropositive. The chain links TRBV16 to TRBJ1-1; no firm D call. Sequenced material: memory CD4+ T cells from blood. The CDR3 reads CASGPTTELNTEAFF. In nucleotides, the CDR3 is TGTGCCAGCGGCCCAACGACGGAACTGAACACTGAAGCTTTCTTT.